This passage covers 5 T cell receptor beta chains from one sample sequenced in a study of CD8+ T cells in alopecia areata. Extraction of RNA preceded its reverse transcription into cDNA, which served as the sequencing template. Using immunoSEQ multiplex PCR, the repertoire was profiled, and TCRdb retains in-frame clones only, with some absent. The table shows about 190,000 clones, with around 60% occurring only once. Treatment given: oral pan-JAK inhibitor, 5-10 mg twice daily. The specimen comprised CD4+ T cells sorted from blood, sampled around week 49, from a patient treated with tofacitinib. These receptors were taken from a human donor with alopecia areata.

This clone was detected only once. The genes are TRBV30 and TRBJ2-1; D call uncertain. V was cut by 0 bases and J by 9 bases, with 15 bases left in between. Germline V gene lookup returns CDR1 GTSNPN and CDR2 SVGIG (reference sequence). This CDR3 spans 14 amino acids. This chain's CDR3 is CAWSVLGISGEQFF. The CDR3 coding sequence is TGTGCCTGGAGTGTACTCGGAATCTCCGGTGAGCAGTTCTTC.

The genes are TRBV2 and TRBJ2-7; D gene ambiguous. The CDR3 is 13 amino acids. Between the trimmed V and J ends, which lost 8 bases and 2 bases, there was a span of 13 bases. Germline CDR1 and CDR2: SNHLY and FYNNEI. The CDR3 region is CASYNSFAYEQYF. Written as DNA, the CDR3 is TGTGCCAGCTATAACTCCTTTGCCTACGAGCAGTACTTC.

In DNA, the CDR3 is TGTGCCAGCAGTGAAACTACGCGACACCTAAACACTGAAGCTTTCTTT. Translating gives CASSETTRHLNTEAFF. The V and J genes are TRBV2 and TRBJ1-1, with D uncertain. V lost 2 bases and J 2 bases, leaving 15 bases between the germline ends. The CDR3 spans 16 residues. CDR1 and CDR2 (germline): SNHLY, FYNNEI.

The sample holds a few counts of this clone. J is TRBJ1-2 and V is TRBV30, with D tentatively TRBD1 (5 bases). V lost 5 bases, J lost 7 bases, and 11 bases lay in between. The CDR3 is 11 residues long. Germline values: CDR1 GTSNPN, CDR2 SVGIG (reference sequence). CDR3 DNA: TGTGCCTGGGCGAGAGGGGTTGGCTACACCTTC. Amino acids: CAWARGVGYTF.

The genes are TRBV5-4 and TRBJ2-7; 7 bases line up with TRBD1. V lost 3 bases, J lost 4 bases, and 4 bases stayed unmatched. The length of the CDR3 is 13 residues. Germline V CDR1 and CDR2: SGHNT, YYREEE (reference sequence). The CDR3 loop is CASSSGQWYEQYF. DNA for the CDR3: TGTGCCAGCAGCTCGGGACAGTGGTACGAGCAGTACTTC.